This TCR beta chain was observed in a study of shared clonotypes between healthy human individuals. At the level of the study: Serving as donors were a couple of women and three men, whose ages spanned 18 to 49.

The data were produced by immunoSEQ multiplex PCR, yet TCRdb's version contains in-frame clones alone and is incomplete. The sample holds about 2.2 million clones, roughly 91% seen once. In germline, CDR1 is LGHNA, CDR2 YNFKEQ. V lost 1 base to trimming and J lost 4 bases, with 1 base between them. The CDR3 runs to 12 residues. Terminally differentiated effector memory CD45RA+ cells were left out of the naive CD8 fraction, which was CD45RO-negative and positively selected for CCR7. General study findings and limits: A small donor pool kept down the genetic and exposure-history diversity that was represented.

Remarks on this clone: Its antigen remains unknown. Other DNA sequences in the sample encode the same CDR3.

V usage is TRBV4-2 and J usage is TRBJ2-2; D ambiguous. Sequenced input: naive CD8+ T cells from PBMCs. The receptor was derived from a man aged 18 to 30 in good health. Some clones in this sample may be carry-over from other donors' samples. The CDR3 region has the DNA TGTGCCAGCAGCCAAGGCACCGGGGAGCTGTTTTTT. Its translation is CASSQGTGELFF.